This T cell receptor (beta chain) comes out of a study of spatial heterogeneity in lung cancer (dated by TCRdb to the late 2010s). Regarding the research as a whole: Beta-chain transcripts were consistently detected in greater numbers than alpha-chain transcripts, which likely reflects a higher abundance of beta-chain transcripts. A strong correlation was found between TCR transcript counts in tumor regions and a T cell transcriptional module score from matched bulk RNA-seq. In the raw uncorrected reads, each unique combination of TCR and UMI appeared more than ten times on average. The study quantitatively compared TCR alpha and beta repertoires across multiple tumor regions, matched nontumor lung and blood in non-small cell lung cancer. TCR repertoire features were related to nonsynonymous mutation counts determined by whole-exome sequencing of tumor tissue. At surgery, both alpha and beta chains were TCR-sequenced in 220 tumor regions, about 64 matched nontumor lung samples and a few dozen PBMC samples.

The protocol used for the library was 5' RACE. The instrument given in TCRdb is NextSeq 500. To allow correction of PCR and sequencing errors, the TCR library protocol tagged every TCR cDNA molecule with a unique molecular identifier. In the source study's methods: Decombinator tools were used for TCR identification, UMI-based error correction and CDR3 extraction. Expanded TCRs were defined as those above a frequency of 2 per 1,000, corresponding to the top 1% of the tumor frequency distribution. Expanded tumor TCRs were classed as regional if statistically deemed absent (corrected P<0.05) from at least one tumor region, otherwise ubiquitous. Each repertoire was subsampled 100 times to 5,000 TCRs, after which Renyi diversity was computed with the R vegan package. To build CDR3 similarity networks, amino acid triplet string-kernel similarity was used, and CDR3s were connected when their pairwise similarity was above 0.82. Using fastp trimming at Q25 and MiXCR clonotype assembly, TCRdb reanalyzed the public sequencing data and kept in-frame beta chains. Rows matching on CDR3 protein sequence are summarized as one entry with the most common DNA and genes. The V and J calls follow TCRdb's processing rather than the paper's. Present in this sample are around 8,800 distinct CDR3 sequences, about 7.7% of which were seen just once. 8.6% of the sample is held by the ten biggest clonotypes.

In its sample, this clonotype was seen many times. Its cognate antigen has yet to be identified. Per-base quality was not reported, and no clone a single base away is much larger than it. V trim: 4 bases; J trim: 6 bases; unmatched bases: 6. CDR3 length: 14 amino acids, cysteine to phenylalanine. CDR3 DNA only is kept here, 42 bases in frame from base 1. Sequences SGHRS (CDR1) and YFSETQ (CDR2) are obtained from the germline V gene. This sample's time point label indicates: sample taken at primary tumor resection. Samples were obtained from about 75 patients with early-stage, untreated non-small cell lung cancer from the lung TRACERx cohort. Without any cell sorting, TCR sequencing was performed on whole RNA extracted either from tumor and nontumor lung tissue or from cryopreserved PBMC samples. A patient was chosen for TCR sequencing only when enough RNA was available from at least two tumor regions. Before selection, tumor and adjacent nontumor lung specimens were reviewed by a lung pathologist.

Points the paper makes about the study in general: The tumor nonsynonymous mutation count correlated with the number of expanded intratumoral alpha and beta TCRs. The count of ubiquitous expanded TCRs correlated with the count of ubiquitous nonsynonymous mutations, and the count of regional expanded TCRs correlated with the count of regional nonsynonymous mutations. TCR-seq was estimated to cover only roughly 7% of tumor T cells for alpha chains and approximately 12% for beta chains. Confirming at a functional level the hypothesis that regional TCRs recognize regional mutations was considered to require additional single-cell paired TCR alpha and beta sequencing.

The sequences come from lung tumor tissue, collected at surgery. The origin of this receptor is a male donor with early-stage non-small cell lung cancer. Rearrangement joined TRBV5-1 to TRBJ2-7; the junction holds 11 bases that match TRBD1. The CDR3 amino acid sequence is: CASSAGTGGREQYF. The DNA reads TGCGCCAGCAGCGCCGGGACAGGGGGACGCGAGCAGTACTTC.